This T cell receptor beta chain was profiled in a study of OX40 agonist ivuxolimab in advanced cancers. Study at large: Dosing consisted of intravenous ivuxolimab at 0.01 to 10 mg/kg every 2 weeks. Eligibility rules accepted prior anti-PD-1, anti-PD-L1 or anti-CTLA-4 therapy, and 35% to 40% had some. General observations from the study: It was not determined which antigens were specifically recognized by the peripheral T cells that had undergone clonal expansion.

Germline assignment: CDR1 MNHEY and CDR2 SVGAGI. The CDR3 spans 15 residues. V lost 6 bases to trimming and J lost 4 bases; unmatched junction nucleotides: 4. Assay: immunoSEQ multiplex PCR; the TCRdb copy retains only in-frame clones and omits some. The sample contains about 58,000 clones, approximately 88% of which appear only once. A note on this clone: Its antigen is not known.

The receptor's source is an adult with an advanced solid tumor such as melanoma, head and neck, liver or kidney cancer. V and J are TRBV6-5 and TRBJ1-4; TRBD1 aligns across 11 bases. The source material was CD4+ or CD8+ T cells sorted from blood, sampled in a trial of the OX40 agonist ivuxolimab. The CDR3: CASRGTGGINEKLFF. The CDR3 DNA is TGTGCCAGCAGGGGGACAGGGGGTATTAATGAAAAACTGTTTTTT.